This T cell receptor beta chain was observed in a study of blood T cell repertoires in COVID-19. The trim removed 8 bases at V and 5 bases at J, leaving 6 bases unmatched. Germline CDR1 reads LNHDA; CDR2 reads SQIVND (reference sequence). This CDR3 has 13 amino acids. The authors' processing: Reference gene primer amplification gave nucleated cell count estimates. Generated by immunoSEQ multiplex PCR, the TCRdb table keeps only in-frame clones and is missing some. D and trimming come from the DNA, and the V and J calls and clone size come from that table. In the table there are 50,000 to 70,000 clones, more than 75% of which are singletons.

Sequenced input: peripheral blood. The sequence was obtained from a man in his 60s with active or convalescent COVID-19. This rearrangement joins TRBV19 to TRBJ2-1; 7 bases are a match to TRBD2. In DNA, the CDR3 is TGTGCCAGTGGGGGGGGTAAGAACAATGAGCAGTTCTTC. Protein product: CASGGGKNNEQFF.